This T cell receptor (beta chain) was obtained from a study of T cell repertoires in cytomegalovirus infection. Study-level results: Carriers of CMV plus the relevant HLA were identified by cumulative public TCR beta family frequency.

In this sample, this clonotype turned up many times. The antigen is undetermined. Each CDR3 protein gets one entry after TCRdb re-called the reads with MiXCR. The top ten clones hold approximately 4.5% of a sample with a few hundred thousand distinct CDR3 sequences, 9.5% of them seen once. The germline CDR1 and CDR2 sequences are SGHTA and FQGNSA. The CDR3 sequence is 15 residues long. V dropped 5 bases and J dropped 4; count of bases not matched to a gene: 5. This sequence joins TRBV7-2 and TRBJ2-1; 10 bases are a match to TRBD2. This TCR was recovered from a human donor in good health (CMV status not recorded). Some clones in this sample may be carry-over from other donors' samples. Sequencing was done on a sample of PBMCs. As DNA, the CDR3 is TGTGCCAGCAGCCCGGGACTAGCGCATTACAATGAGCAGTTCTTC. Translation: CASSPGLAHYNEQFF.